The 6 T cell receptor beta chains below were found in one sample sequenced in a study of response to subunit inactivated influenza vaccine. TCRdb reprocessed the RT-PCR reads via MiXCR and lists one record per CDR3 protein. The repertoire holds around 750,000 distinct CDR3 sequences, with about 20% as singletons. Sample: PBMCs from blood, taken more than 4 days after vaccination. All receptors derive from a man aged 45-65 years who received an inactivated influenza vaccine.

This clonotype turned up a few times. The chain recombines TRBV7-9 with TRBJ1-1, with D uncertain. Trimming removed 5 bases at V and 1 base at J, with 11 bases between. This CDR3 has 14 residues. Per germline, CDR1 SEHNR and CDR2 FQNEAQ (reference sequence). CDR3 DNA: TGTGCCAGCAGCCCAAGTGTAGCGAACACTGAAGCTTTCTTT. This gives the protein CASSPSVANTEAFF.

V usage is TRBV5-1 and J usage is TRBJ2-3, with 7 bases matching TRBD2. Germline trimming cut 0 bases from V and 2 bases from J; bases unmatched to any gene: 9. CDR3 length: 17 residues. The germline V gene encodes CDR1 SGHRS and CDR2 YFSETQ. The CDR3, as DNA: TGCGCCAGCAGCTTGGCCGTCGCGGGGACTACCACAGATACGCAGTATTTT. Translation: CASSLAVAGTTTDTQYF.

This clonotype was counted many times. The CDR3 DNA reads TGTGCCAGCCGAAGCGGGCCCTACAATGAGCAGTTCTTC. Its protein is CASRSGPYNEQFF. This chain joins TRBV5-5 and TRBJ2-1; D might be TRBD2 (6 bases). CDR3 length equals 13 residues. Germline CDR1 SGHKS, CDR2 YYEKEE (reference sequence). Trimming cost V 7 bases and J 2 bases, with 10 bases left between them.

The chain couples TRBV20-1 to TRBJ2-2, with a tentative D call TRBD1 (7 bases). The germline V and J ends were trimmed by 3 bases and 4 bases, with 15 bases remaining between them. This CDR3 spans 15 amino acids. Per the germline V gene, CDR1 is DFQATT and CDR2 is SNEGSKA (reference sequence). The CDR3 protein is CSAREGAEGTGELFF. The CDR3 DNA reads TGCAGTGCTAGGGAGGGGGCCGAGGGCACCGGGGAGCTGTTTTTT.

This clonotype occurred once. The chain uses TRBV11-2 and TRBJ2-3; no reliable D call. The germline V and J ends were trimmed by 5 bases and 1 base, with 10 bases remaining between them. Germline-derived CDR1 and CDR2 are SGHAT and FQNNGV. CDR3 length: 14 amino acids. The CDR3 loop reads CASSPRFGTDTQYF. DNA for the CDR3: TGTGCCAGCAGCCCGCGATTCGGCACAGATACGCAGTATTTT.

There are a few counts of this clonotype. This chain connects TRBV5-1 to TRBJ1-5, with 7 nucleotides matching TRBD1. The CDR3 is 15 residues long. Germline trimming cut 4 bases from V and 3 bases from J; bases unmatched to any gene: 7. Germline V gene data show CDR1 as SGHRS and CDR2 as YFSETQ. In DNA form, the CDR3 reads TGCGCCAGCAGCCCTTGGCAGGGGGACAATCAGCCCCAGCATTTT. This translates into CASSPWQGDNQPQHF. Full variable domain (rest looked up from reference TRBV5-1 and TRBJ1-5): KAGVTQTPRYLIKTRGQQVTLSCSPISGHRSVSWYQQTPGQGLQFLFEYFSETQRNKGNFPGRFSGRQFSNSRSEMNVSTLELGDSALYLCASSPWQGDNQPQHFGDGTRLSIL.